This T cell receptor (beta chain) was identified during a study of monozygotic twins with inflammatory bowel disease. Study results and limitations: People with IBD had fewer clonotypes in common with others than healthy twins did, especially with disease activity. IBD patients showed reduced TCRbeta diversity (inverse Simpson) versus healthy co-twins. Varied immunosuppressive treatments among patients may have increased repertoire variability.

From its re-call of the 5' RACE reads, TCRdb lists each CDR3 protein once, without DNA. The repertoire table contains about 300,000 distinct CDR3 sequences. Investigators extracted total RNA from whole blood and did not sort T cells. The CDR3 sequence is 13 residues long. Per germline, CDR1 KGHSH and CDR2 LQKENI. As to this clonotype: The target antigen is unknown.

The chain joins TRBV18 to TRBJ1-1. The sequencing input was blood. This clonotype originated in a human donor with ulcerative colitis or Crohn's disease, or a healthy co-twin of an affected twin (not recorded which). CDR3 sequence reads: CASSLNQNTEAFF. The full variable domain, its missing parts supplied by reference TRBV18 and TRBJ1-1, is NAGVMQNPRHLVRRRGQEARLRCSPMKGHSHVYWYRQLPEEGLKFMVYLQKENIIDESGMPKERFSAEFPKEGPSILRIQQVVRGDSAAYFCASSLNQNTEAFFGQGTRLTVV.